This TCR beta chain was documented in a study of blood T cell repertoires in COVID-19. The protocol was immunoSEQ multiplex PCR, while the TCRdb copy is restricted to in-frame clones and leaves out a portion. The sample comprises 200,000 to 250,000 clones, approximately 83% of which are singletons, and 2% to 2.5% rests with the top ten. The ends lost 4 bases at V and 4 bases at J; junction bases unmatched: 3. The length of the CDR3 is 15 residues. Germline CDR1 SGHRS, CDR2 YFSETQ. Sample: peripheral blood. The chain employs TRBV5-1 and TRBJ1-6; 9 bases are shared with TRBD1. The sequence came from a woman aged 55 to 70 with acute or convalescent COVID-19. The CDR3 DNA is TGCGCCAGCAGCGCGGGACAGGGATATAATTCACCCCTCCACTTT. This gives the protein CASSAGQGYNSPLHF.